A selection of T cell receptor beta chains follows, all from one sample in a study of TIL therapy for anti-PD-1-resistant metastatic lung cancer. Libraries were prepared by immunoSEQ multiplex PCR; TCRdb keeps only in-frame clonotypes and omits some of them. The sample contains more than 20,000 clones, roughly 72% of which appear only once. The sequencing used tumor tissue, collected at baseline. These receptors were taken from a person aged 25-85 years with non-small cell lung cancer. CDR3s include the opening cysteine and the closing phenylalanine or tryptophan. Each record gives: D gene, J gene, V gene, clone size, CDR3 DNA, CDR3 protein. D genes are given only for firm matches. The size field is filled for only some rows; it gives once, few, many or a size class.

d_call: NA; j_call: TRBJ1-1; v_call: TRBV7-9; clone_size: medium-sized; cdr3_nt: TGTGCCAGCAGCTCGGGGACGAACACTGAAGCTTTCTTT; cdr3_aa: CASSSGTNTEAFF
d_call: TRBD1; j_call: TRBJ1-6; v_call: TRBV10-2; clone_size: NA; cdr3_nt: TGCGCCAGCAGTGAAGAGACAGGGGGCTCACCCCTCCACTTT; cdr3_aa: CASSEETGGSPLHF
d_call: TRBD1; j_call: TRBJ1-2; v_call: TRBV11-2; clone_size: NA; cdr3_nt: TGTGCCAGCAGCGACCCGGGACAGGGCTCTAGCTATGGCTACACCTTC; cdr3_aa: CASSDPGQGSSYGYTF
d_call: NA; j_call: TRBJ2-3; v_call: TRBV6-4; clone_size: NA; cdr3_nt: TGTGCCAGCGTGGACAGAACTCCCACAGATACGCAGTATTTT; cdr3_aa: CASVDRTPTDTQYF
d_call: NA; j_call: TRBJ2-7; v_call: TRBV28; clone_size: NA; cdr3_nt: TGTGCCAGCATTGATGAGGGGGACTACGAGCAGTACTTC; cdr3_aa: CASIDEGDYEQYF
d_call: NA; j_call: TRBJ1-1; v_call: TRBV5-1; clone_size: once; cdr3_nt: TGCGCCAGCAGCTTGGGTTCTCGGAGCACTGAAGCTTTCTTT; cdr3_aa: CASSLGSRSTEAFF
d_call: NA; j_call: TRBJ2-3; v_call: TRBV18; clone_size: few; cdr3_nt: TGTGCCAGCTCACCACTCGCTAGCACAGATACGCAGTATTTT; cdr3_aa: CASSPLASTDTQYF
d_call: NA; j_call: TRBJ2-5; v_call: TRBV5-1; clone_size: once; cdr3_nt: TGCGCCAGCAGCTTGGTCGGGGGGCTACTAGGGACCCAGTACTTC; cdr3_aa: CASSLVGGLLGTQYF
d_call: NA; j_call: TRBJ1-5; v_call: TRBV5-6; clone_size: few; cdr3_nt: TGTGCCAGCAGCTTGGCCTTGGACAGCACTAGCAATCAGCCCCAGCATTTT; cdr3_aa: CASSLALDSTSNQPQHF
d_call: NA; j_call: TRBJ2-1; v_call: TRBV7-2; clone_size: NA; cdr3_nt: TGTGCCAGCAGCTTAAGACTAGTAGGTGATGAGCAGTTCTTC; cdr3_aa: CASSLRLVGDEQFF
d_call: NA; j_call: TRBJ2-1; v_call: TRBV5-1; clone_size: NA; cdr3_nt: TGCGCCAGCAGCTTATCGGAGATCGCCTACAATGAGCAGTTCTTC; cdr3_aa: CASSLSEIAYNEQFF
d_call: NA; j_call: TRBJ2-3; v_call: TRBV30; clone_size: NA; cdr3_nt: TGTGCCTGGAGTGAGCGCGAGGGACCCCCGTATTTT; cdr3_aa: CAWSEREGPPYF
d_call: TRBD1; j_call: TRBJ1-2; v_call: TRBV14; clone_size: NA; cdr3_nt: TGTGCCAGCAGCCAAGATCCGGGACAGGGGTATGGCTACACCTTC; cdr3_aa: CASSQDPGQGYGYTF
d_call: NA; j_call: TRBJ1-2; v_call: TRBV10-2; clone_size: NA; cdr3_nt: TGCGCCAGCAGTGTATCCCTTGGGGGCTACACCTTC; cdr3_aa: CASSVSLGGYTF
d_call: NA; j_call: TRBJ2-7; v_call: TRBV5-4; clone_size: NA; cdr3_nt: TGTGCCAGCAGCGACCGGGACACCGAGCAGTACTTC; cdr3_aa: CASSDRDTEQYF
d_call: TRBD1; j_call: TRBJ1-1; v_call: TRBV5-1; clone_size: once; cdr3_nt: TGCGCCAGCTCCCGTACAGGGGTGGGCACTGAAGCTTTCTTT; cdr3_aa: CASSRTGVGTEAFF
d_call: NA; j_call: TRBJ1-5; v_call: TRBV4-1; clone_size: NA; cdr3_nt: TGCGCCAGCAGCAATAGCAAGGGGAAACAGCCCCAGCATTTT; cdr3_aa: CASSNSKGKQPQHF
d_call: TRBD1; j_call: TRBJ2-7; v_call: TRBV5-1; clone_size: NA; cdr3_nt: TGCGCCAGCAGCTTATTGGGACAGACCTCGGACGAGCAGTACTTC; cdr3_aa: CASSLLGQTSDEQYF
d_call: NA; j_call: TRBJ2-5; v_call: TRBV27; clone_size: NA; cdr3_nt: TGTGCCAGCAGTTCGATGGGGCAGACGGAGACCCAGTACTTC; cdr3_aa: CASSSMGQTETQYF
d_call: TRBD1; j_call: TRBJ2-5; v_call: TRBV9; clone_size: NA; cdr3_nt: TGTGCCAGCAGCAACCGACAGGGGATTTCTCAAGAGACCCAGTACTTC; cdr3_aa: CASSNRQGISQETQYF
d_call: TRBD1; j_call: TRBJ2-5; v_call: TRBV10-3; clone_size: NA; cdr3_nt: TGTGCCATCAGTGAGTGGGGACAGCACCAAGAGACCCAGTACTTC; cdr3_aa: CAISEWGQHQETQYF
d_call: TRBD2; j_call: TRBJ2-1; v_call: TRBV11-3; clone_size: NA; cdr3_nt: TGTGCCAGCAGCTTAGAGACTAGCGGGGGGGAATACAATGAGCAGTTCTTC; cdr3_aa: CASSLETSGGEYNEQFF
d_call: NA; j_call: TRBJ2-2; v_call: TRBV27; clone_size: NA; cdr3_nt: TGTGCCAGCAGTTTACGGTTCACCGGGGAGCTGTTTTTT; cdr3_aa: CASSLRFTGELFF
d_call: TRBD2; j_call: TRBJ2-5; v_call: TRBV6-1; clone_size: NA; cdr3_nt: TGTGCCAGCAGTGAATTAGCGGGGACGACCGAGACCCAGTACTTC; cdr3_aa: CASSELAGTTETQYF
d_call: NA; j_call: TRBJ1-2; v_call: TRBV2; clone_size: NA; cdr3_nt: TGTGCCAGCAGTGAAGGTGACATTAACTATGGCTACACCTTC; cdr3_aa: CASSEGDINYGYTF
d_call: TRBD1; j_call: TRBJ1-5; v_call: TRBV27; clone_size: NA; cdr3_nt: TGTGCCAGCAGTTCTCTCACAGGGGGCGCCGGTCAGCCCCAGCATTTT; cdr3_aa: CASSSLTGGAGQPQHF
d_call: NA; j_call: TRBJ2-2; v_call: TRBV11-2; clone_size: NA; cdr3_nt: TGTGCCAGCAGCCGCACCGGAAACACCGGGGAGCTGTTTTTT; cdr3_aa: CASSRTGNTGELFF
d_call: NA; j_call: TRBJ2-3; v_call: TRBV18; clone_size: NA; cdr3_nt: TGTGCCAGCTCACCCCTGGAAGGCACAGATACGCAGTATTTT; cdr3_aa: CASSPLEGTDTQYF
d_call: NA; j_call: TRBJ2-5; v_call: TRBV7-3; clone_size: NA; cdr3_nt: TGTGCCAGCAGCTTAGGTGGGATGGAGACCCAGTACTTC; cdr3_aa: CASSLGGMETQYF
d_call: NA; j_call: TRBJ1-1; v_call: TRBV5-1; clone_size: NA; cdr3_nt: TGCGCCAGCAGCTTGGGCGGCGGGGGCGGGAACACTGAAGCTTTCTTT; cdr3_aa: CASSLGGGGGNTEAFF
d_call: NA; j_call: TRBJ1-2; v_call: TRBV4-3; clone_size: few; cdr3_nt: TGCGCCAGCAGCCTCGCGGGGGATAACTATGGCTACACCTTC; cdr3_aa: CASSLAGDNYGYTF
d_call: TRBD2; j_call: TRBJ2-2; v_call: TRBV5-4; clone_size: NA; cdr3_nt: TGTGCCAGCAGCTTGTCAGCGGGGGGCCCGAACACCGGGGAGCTGTTTTTT; cdr3_aa: CASSLSAGGPNTGELFF
d_call: TRBD2; j_call: TRBJ2-1; v_call: TRBV5-1; clone_size: NA; cdr3_nt: TGCGCCAGCAGCCTGGCTAGCGGGGGGGCGGGCGAGCAGTTCTTC; cdr3_aa: CASSLASGGAGEQFF
d_call: TRBD2; j_call: TRBJ2-5; v_call: TRBV19; clone_size: NA; cdr3_nt: TGTGCCAGTAGTATAGTGGTAGCGGGGGGCCAAGAGACCCAGTACTTC; cdr3_aa: CASSIVVAGGQETQYF
d_call: TRBD2; j_call: TRBJ2-1; v_call: TRBV12-5; clone_size: NA; cdr3_nt: TGTGCTAGTGGTTTGGTCCCAGCGGGGGGTTCCTTCTTC; cdr3_aa: CASGLVPAGGSFF
d_call: TRBD1; j_call: TRBJ2-6; v_call: TRBV7-6; clone_size: NA; cdr3_nt: TGTGCCAGCAGCCCCCGAACAGGGGACTCTGGGGCCAACGTCCTGACTTTC; cdr3_aa: CASSPRTGDSGANVLTF
d_call: NA; j_call: TRBJ2-1; v_call: TRBV10-3; clone_size: few; cdr3_nt: TGTGCCATCAGTGAAAGTCGCCAAGCCACTAATTACAATGAGCAGTTCTTC; cdr3_aa: CAISESRQATNYNEQFF
d_call: TRBD1; j_call: TRBJ2-1; v_call: TRBV6-1; clone_size: once; cdr3_nt: TGTGCCAGCAGTGGTGCCGGGACAGGGATGGCCTACAATGAGCAGTTCTTC; cdr3_aa: CASSGAGTGMAYNEQFF
d_call: TRBD1; j_call: TRBJ2-7; v_call: TRBV30; clone_size: NA; cdr3_nt: TGTGCCGGGACAGGGGGCTCCTACGAGCAGTACTTC; cdr3_aa: CAGTGGSYEQYF
d_call: NA; j_call: TRBJ1-5; v_call: TRBV5-1; clone_size: NA; cdr3_nt: TGCGCCAGCAGCTTGGAGAACAGAGATCAGCCCCAGCATTTT; cdr3_aa: CASSLENRDQPQHF
d_call: NA; j_call: TRBJ2-7; v_call: TRBV2; clone_size: NA; cdr3_nt: TGTGCCAGCAGACAGATTTCCTACGAGCAGTACTTC; cdr3_aa: CASRQISYEQYF
d_call: NA; j_call: TRBJ1-2; v_call: TRBV9; clone_size: few; cdr3_nt: TGTGCCAGCAGCGAAAGTCTGGCTAACTATGGCTACACCTTC; cdr3_aa: CASSESLANYGYTF
d_call: TRBD2; j_call: TRBJ2-3; v_call: TRBV5-8; clone_size: NA; cdr3_nt: TGTGCCAGCAGCTTGCCGGGACTAGCGGGGGCAAGCACAGATACGCAGTATTTT; cdr3_aa: CASSLPGLAGASTDTQYF
d_call: TRBD2; j_call: TRBJ2-7; v_call: TRBV7-9; clone_size: few; cdr3_nt: TGTGCCAGCAGCCCGGGGGGGAAAACCTACGAGCAGTACTTC; cdr3_aa: CASSPGGKTYEQYF
d_call: NA; j_call: TRBJ2-3; v_call: TRBV10-3; clone_size: NA; cdr3_nt: TGTGCCAGCAGAACCGGGACCCACACAGATACGCAGTATTTT; cdr3_aa: CASRTGTHTDTQYF
d_call: NA; j_call: TRBJ1-4; v_call: TRBV29-1; clone_size: few; cdr3_nt: TGCAGCGTTGAGACCAACGCGGGAAAACTGTTTTTT; cdr3_aa: CSVETNAGKLFF
d_call: NA; j_call: TRBJ1-3; v_call: TRBV6-6; clone_size: NA; cdr3_nt: TGTGCCAGCAGTAATACACCATCAGGCTCTGGAAACACCATATATTTT; cdr3_aa: CASSNTPSGSGNTIYF
d_call: NA; j_call: TRBJ1-1; v_call: TRBV12-5; clone_size: NA; cdr3_nt: TGTGCTAGTGCTTCTTTAAGAGGGGCGAACACTGAAGCTTTCTTT; cdr3_aa: CASASLRGANTEAFF
d_call: NA; j_call: TRBJ2-7; v_call: TRBV11-3; clone_size: NA; cdr3_nt: TGTGCCAGCAGCTTAAGTGGGGGTTACAGTGAGCAGTACTTC; cdr3_aa: CASSLSGGYSEQYF
d_call: NA; j_call: TRBJ1-4; v_call: TRBV6-1; clone_size: few; cdr3_nt: TGTGCCAGCAGTCGCAACAGTCTCTCTGAAAAACTGTTTTTT; cdr3_aa: CASSRNSLSEKLFF
d_call: TRBD2; j_call: TRBJ2-1; v_call: TRBV14; clone_size: medium-sized; cdr3_nt: TGTGCCAGCAGCCCGACTAGCGGGAGGACCTACAATGAGCAGTTCTTC; cdr3_aa: CASSPTSGRTYNEQFF
d_call: NA; j_call: TRBJ2-7; v_call: TRBV7-9; clone_size: large; cdr3_nt: TGTGCCAGCAGCTTAACACAGGGTACCTACGAGCAGTACTTC; cdr3_aa: CASSLTQGTYEQYF
d_call: TRBD2; j_call: TRBJ2-5; v_call: TRBV4-1; clone_size: once; cdr3_nt: TGCGCCAGCAGCCAGGGGACTAGCGGGGGACACCAAGAGACCCAGTACTTC; cdr3_aa: CASSQGTSGGHQETQYF
d_call: TRBD1; j_call: TRBJ1-2; v_call: TRBV18; clone_size: few; cdr3_nt: TGTGCCAGCTCCACCGGGACAGGGGAGAACTATGGCTACACCTTC; cdr3_aa: CASSTGTGENYGYTF
d_call: TRBD1; j_call: TRBJ1-1; v_call: TRBV12-5; clone_size: NA; cdr3_nt: TGTGCTAGTGGTCTCCAGGGGGTCACTGAAGCTTTCTTT; cdr3_aa: CASGLQGVTEAFF
d_call: TRBD1; j_call: TRBJ1-1; v_call: TRBV29-1; clone_size: NA; cdr3_nt: TGCAGCCCCTACGCGGCAGGGGGCGCCCCTGAAGCTTTCTTT; cdr3_aa: CSPYAAGGAPEAFF
d_call: TRBD2; j_call: TRBJ2-3; v_call: TRBV13; clone_size: NA; cdr3_nt: TGTGCCAGCAGCCCCGCGGGGGGCTGGACAGATACGCAGTATTTT; cdr3_aa: CASSPAGGWTDTQYF
d_call: TRBD2; j_call: TRBJ2-1; v_call: TRBV10-3; clone_size: NA; cdr3_nt: TGTGCCATCAGCCCACCGGGACTAGCGGGGGGGCCATCCTACAATGAGCAGTTCTTC; cdr3_aa: CAISPPGLAGGPSYNEQFF
d_call: TRBD1; j_call: TRBJ2-1; v_call: TRBV6-4; clone_size: NA; cdr3_nt: TGTGCCAGCAGAGGACAGGGTAGTAGCCTAGAGCGACACAATGAGCAGTTCTTC; cdr3_aa: CASRGQGSSLERHNEQFF
d_call: TRBD2; j_call: TRBJ2-7; v_call: TRBV15; clone_size: once; cdr3_nt: TGTGCCACCAGCAGAGATCGGCTAGCGGGCCACGAGCAGTACTTC; cdr3_aa: CATSRDRLAGHEQYF